The clone carrying this T cell receptor beta chain was counted ten times or more. Its target is unknown. These data originate in a study of CD8 T cells in ankylosing spondylitis. Findings and caveats of the study: Significantly higher representation of disease-linked clones was reported for matched ankylosing spondylitis synovial fluid. A CD8+ phenotype characterized the disease-linked clones, which were relatively rare in peripheral blood.

V shed 3 bases, J shed 5 bases, and the junction held 7 bases outside the gene matches. This CDR3 comprises 14 residues. Quantitative 5'-RACE with molecular barcodes produced the TCR beta libraries. TCRdb itself ran the 5' RACE reads through MiXCR, one entry per CDR3 protein. The table lists some 140,000 distinct CDR3 sequences, roughly an eighth of them singletons. The sequence came from a female donor with ankylosing spondylitis or in good health (not recorded which). The sample consisted of blood, either unsorted or a sorted T cell fraction (not recorded which). The rearrangement joins TRBV12-3 or TRBV12-4 to TRBJ2-7; TRBD2 agrees at 7 bases. The chain's CDR3 is CASSFYGRRHEQYF. In DNA, the CDR3 is TGTGCCAGCAGTTTCTACGGGAGGCGGCACGAGCAGTACTTC.